One sample yielded the 27 T cell receptor beta chains listed below, sequenced in a study of blood T cell repertoires in COVID-19 (dated by TCRdb to about 2020). Libraries were constructed by the immunoSEQ multiplex PCR assay. TCRdb obtained this table from immuneACCESS and retained in-frame rearrangements with V and J assigned. These tables miss some clones; where compared with another copy, unresolved V genes account for less than half of the shortfall, and the remainder is unexplained. Counted in this sample were under 200,000 clones; around four fifths of them appeared once. More than 7.5% of the sample rests with the top ten. Input material: peripheral blood. The receptors here all came from a man in his forties who had recovered from COVID-19.

The chain has TRBV6-2 or TRBV6-3 and TRBJ2-5, with 12 bases identical to TRBD2. Germline CDR1 MNHEY, CDR2 SVGEGT. There are 17 residues in the CDR3. V was pared by 3 bases and J by 5 bases, with 10 bases of the junction left unmatched. In nucleotides, the CDR3 is TGTGCCAGCAGTTATCAGCTAGCGGGGGGGCCCGGGGAGACCCAGTACTTC. Protein sequence: CASSYQLAGGPGETQYF.

The chain uses TRBV5-1 and TRBJ2-7; 9 bases are a match to TRBD1. The germline CDR1 and CDR2 sequences are SGHRS and YFSETQ. The ends lost 3 bases at V and 5 bases at J; junction bases unmatched: 6. The CDR3 totals 14 residues. Written as DNA, the CDR3 is TGCGCCAGCAGCTGGGGACAGGGTGCCAACGAGCAGTACTTC. Its protein product is CASSWGQGANEQYF.

V and J are TRBV6-4 and TRBJ2-7; D not resolved. V was clipped by 3 bases and J by 3 bases, with 18 bases between them. The CDR3 sequence is 16 residues long. Germline V lookup: CDR1 MRHNA, CDR2 SNTAGT. CDR3 loop: CASSESSDLSLYEQYF. CDR3 in DNA: TGTGCCAGCAGTGAGTCCAGCGACCTTTCCCTCTACGAGCAGTACTTC.

This clone was detected only once. J is TRBJ2-1 and V is TRBV5-1; 7 bases line up with TRBD2. Per the germline V gene, CDR1 is SGHRS and CDR2 is YFSETQ. There are 17 residues in the CDR3. With 0 bases clipped from V and 2 bases from J, the junction kept 8 bases outside the gene matches. CDR3 in amino acids: CASSLEGSGPTYNEQFF. The CDR3, as DNA: TGCGCCAGCAGCTTGGAAGGTAGCGGGCCTACCTACAATGAGCAGTTCTTC.

This chain joins TRBV25-1 and TRBJ2-3, with TRBD2 identical over 7 bases. The CDR3 extends over 15 amino acids. Germline lookup yields CDR1 MGHDK and CDR2 SYGVNS. The J segment lost 6 bases and the V segment lost 2 bases, leaving 8 bases of the junction unmatched. CDR3 amino acids: CASSEMGGLGDTQYF. As DNA, the CDR3 is TGTGCCAGCAGTGAAATGGGGGGGTTGGGCGATACGCAGTATTTT.

The genes are TRBV2 and TRBJ2-5; TRBD1 agrees at 7 bases. The germline gives CDR1 SNHLY, CDR2 FYNNEI. With 6 bases clipped from V and 4 bases from J, the junction kept 8 bases outside the gene matches. This CDR3 spans 14 amino acids. DNA for the CDR3: TGTGCCAGCAGCTCGACAGGGATAGGAGAGACCCAGTACTTC. Its translation: CASSSTGIGETQYF.

This clone came up a few times. This sequence joins TRBV25-1 and TRBJ1-3, with 7 bases matching TRBD1. Germline CDR1 is MGHDK and CDR2 is SYGVNS. V shed 1 base, J shed 3 bases, and the junction held 3 bases outside the gene matches. The CDR3 is made up of 15 amino acids. The CDR3: CASSELGDSGNTIYF. The CDR3 coding sequence is TGTGCCAGCAGTGAATTAGGGGACAGTGGAAACACCATATATTTT.

This rearrangement joins TRBV28 to TRBJ2-7, with 9 nucleotides matching TRBD1. Germline values: CDR1 MDHEN, CDR2 SYDVKM. The CDR3 runs to 19 residues. Unmatched junction bases numbered 21, after V lost 4 bases and J lost 5 bases. CDR3 in amino acids: CASSSSGQGGPASFDEQYF. CDR3 bases: TGTGCCAGCAGTTCCTCGGGACAGGGTGGCCCCGCTAGTTTCGACGAGCAGTACTTC.

The chain couples TRBV27 to TRBJ2-7, with 9 bases lining up with TRBD1. This CDR3 is built from 15 residues. From germline, CDR1 is MNHEY and CDR2 SMNVEV (reference sequence). The V and J ends lost 5 bases and 5 bases, in that order; junction bases with no gene match: 10. CDR3 sequence (DNA): TGTGCCAGCAGTACTCCGGGACAGGGTGGTCACGAGCAGTACTTC. Protein product: CASSTPGQGGHEQYF.

The genes are TRBV6-1 and TRBJ1-2, with TRBD1 matching 7 bases. The CDR3 is 15 amino acids. With 3 bases clipped from V and 5 bases from J, the junction kept 9 bases outside the gene matches. Germline CDR1 is MNHNS and CDR2 is SASEGT. The CDR3 reads CASSDLGQYRYGYTF. For the CDR3, the DNA is TGTGCCAGCAGTGATCTGGGACAGTATCGGTATGGCTACACCTTC.

This clone was observed many times. Other DNA sequences within the sample encode an identical CDR3. The CDR3 nucleotides are TGTGCCAGCAGTGACGGGGGGGCCACAGATACGCAGTATTTT. Protein product: CASSDGGATDTQYF. The V gene is TRBV6-4, the J gene TRBJ2-3; TRBD2 might be the D (7 bases). V was cut by 2 bases and J by 2 bases, with 8 bases left in between. Germline V gene lookup returns CDR1 MRHNA and CDR2 SNTAGT. CDR3 size: 14 residues.

This CDR3 reads CAISESTPLGQWGQETQYF. The CDR3 DNA sequence: TGTGCCATCAGTGAGTCGACTCCTCTGGGACAATGGGGCCAAGAGACCCAGTACTTC. V usage is TRBV10-3 and J usage is TRBJ2-5; a weak D match, TRBD1 (6 bases). The CDR3 runs 19 residues. Trimming took off 0 bases at V and 1 base at J, with 21 bases between the two ends. Germline CDR1 is ENHRY and CDR2 is SYGVKD.

The gene calls are TRBV7-9 and TRBJ1-2; weak D call: TRBD1 (5 bases). Germline CDR1 reads SEHNR; CDR2 reads FQNEAQ (reference sequence). The CDR3 consists of 14 residues. V gave up 0 bases and J gave up 8 bases, with 13 bases separating them. The CDR3 bases are TGTGCCAGCAGCTTAGCGCAGGGAAGGTCGGGCTACACCTTC. Translating it yields CASSLAQGRSGYTF.

The CDR3 is CSVKDRGHEETQYF. CDR3 nucleotides: TGCAGCGTCAAGGACAGGGGGCACGAGGAGACCCAGTACTTC. The chain uses TRBV29-1 and TRBJ2-5, with 11 bases fitting TRBD1. With V trimmed by 6 bases and J by 5 bases, 8 bases remained unmatched. Germline-derived CDR1 and CDR2 are SQVTM and ANQGSEA. This CDR3 is built from 14 residues.

The rearrangement uses TRBV7-2 and TRBJ2-1, with unresolved D. CDR3 length: 13 amino acids. Germline V CDR1 and CDR2: SGHTA, FQGNSA. V gave up 1 base and J gave up 9 bases, with 10 bases separating them. CDR3 residues: CASSLVPGTEQFF. Written as DNA, the CDR3 is TGTGCCAGCAGCTTAGTTCCAGGCACTGAGCAGTTCTTC.

V usage is TRBV3-1 (or the pseudogene TRBV3-2) and J usage is TRBJ1-2, with unresolved D. Germline V lookup: CDR1 LGHDT, CDR2 YNNKEL (reference sequence). Trimming cost V 1 base and J 6 bases, with 15 bases left between them. This CDR3 is built from 15 residues. The CDR3 sequence is CASSQVRSGSDGYTF. CDR3 DNA: TGTGCCAGCAGCCAAGTTCGCAGCGGGTCGGATGGCTACACCTTC.

The chain couples TRBV5-1 to TRBJ2-5, with a weak D call TRBD1 (5 bases). Germline V gene data show CDR1 as SGHRS and CDR2 as YFSETQ. Trimming shortened V by 3 bases and J by 5 bases, and 11 bases separated the two germline ends. This CDR3 is 13 amino acids long. The CDR3 is CASSSRDWETQYF. Written as DNA, the CDR3 is TGCGCCAGCAGCTCCAGGGATTGGGAGACCCAGTACTTC. Supplemented by reference TRBV5-1 and TRBJ2-5, the full variable domain reads KAGVTQTPRYLIKTRGQQVTLSCSPISGHRSVSWYQQTPGQGLQFLFEYFSETQRNKGNFPGRFSGRQFSNSRSEMNVSTLELGDSALYLCASSSRDWETQYFGPGTRLLVL.

The chain recombines TRBV5-5 with TRBJ2-1, with TRBD1 matching over 9 bases. The length of the CDR3 is 15 residues. Germline V gene data show CDR1 as SGHKS and CDR2 as YYEKEE (reference sequence). V lost 0 bases, J lost 5 bases, and 3 bases stayed unmatched. DNA of the CDR3: TGTGCCAGCAGCTTGGGCGGGACAGGGCACAATGAGCAGTTCTTC. It codes for CASSLGGTGHNEQFF. Using reference TRBV5-5 and TRBJ2-1 for the parts outside the CDR3, the full variable domain is DAGVTQSPTHLIKTRGQQVTLRCSPISGHKSVSWYQQVLGQGPQFIFQYYEKEERGRGNFPDRFSARQFPNYSSELNVNALLLGDSALYLCASSLGGTGHNEQFFGPGTRLTVL.

This clone was seen a single time. The V call is TRBV11-2, the J call TRBJ1-2, with D uncertain. Germline loops: CDR1 SGHAT, CDR2 FQNNGV. V lost 1 base and J lost 0, with 9 bases in between. This CDR3 has 15 residues. The DNA of the CDR3 is TGTGCCAGCAGCTTAGTCGGGGAGCCTAACTATGGCTACACCTTC. Encoded protein: CASSLVGEPNYGYTF.

J is TRBJ2-7 and V is TRBV19; D ambiguous. Germline values: CDR1 LNHDA, CDR2 SQIVND (reference sequence). CDR3 size: 14 residues. V lost 4 bases and J 2 bases, leaving 12 bases between the germline ends. The CDR3 spells CASSNSIQAYEQYF. As DNA, the CDR3 is TGTGCCAGTAGTAACTCAATTCAGGCCTACGAGCAGTACTTC.

The rearrangement links TRBV6-5 to TRBJ1-2, with TRBD1 identical over 7 bases. CDR1 MNHEY and CDR2 SVGAGI come from the germline V gene. V lost 2 bases to trimming and J lost 0 bases; unmatched junction nucleotides: 3. The CDR3 is made up of 15 amino acids. CDR3 amino acids: CASSYTTGTNYGYTF. The CDR3 DNA reads as TGTGCCAGCAGTTACACGACAGGGACTAACTATGGCTACACCTTC.

The genes are TRBV7-3 and TRBJ2-7; the D gene is possibly TRBD2 (6 bases). Germline lookup yields CDR1 SGHTA and CDR2 FQGTGA. The germline V and J ends were trimmed by 0 bases and 5 bases, with 14 bases remaining between them. CDR3 length equals 15 residues. The CDR3 DNA reads TGTGCCAGCAGCTTAACGCCTTTGGGGAGGCACGAGCAGTACTTC. Its translation is CASSLTPLGRHEQYF. Full variable domain (missing parts from reference TRBV7-3 and TRBJ2-7): GAGVSQTPSNKVTEKGKYVELRCDPISGHTALYWYRQSLGQGPEFLIYFQGTGAADDSGLPNDRFFAVRPEGSVSTLKIQRTERGDSAVYLCASSLTPLGRHEQYFGPGTRLTVT.

This chain joins TRBV6-5 and TRBJ2-7, with TRBD1 matching 8 bases. V was clipped by 5 bases and J by 4 bases; unmatched bases: 1. CDR1 is MNHEY and CDR2 is SVGAGI in the germline V gene. The CDR3 spans 12 residues. CDR3 region: CASSRQGYEQYF. CDR3 nucleotide sequence: TGTGCCAGCAGTCGACAGGGGTACGAGCAGTACTTC.

This sequence joins TRBV4-1 and TRBJ2-7, with a tentative D call TRBD1 (5 bases). Trimming pared 4 bases from V and 3 bases from J, leaving 13 bases between. This CDR3 contains 14 residues. Germline loops: CDR1 MGHRA, CDR2 YSYEKL. The CDR3 spells CASSPSVGLYEQYF. DNA for the CDR3: TGCGCCAGCAGCCCTTCTGTGGGGCTCTACGAGCAGTACTTC.

This sequence joins TRBV29-1 and TRBJ2-7; D call uncertain. CDR1 is SQVTM, CDR2 ANQGSEA, per germline. The CDR3 length is 12 residues. Trimming stripped 3 bases from V and 2 bases from J, with 8 bases between. The CDR3 region has the DNA TGCAGCGTTGATACCAGTCCCTACGAGCAGTACTTC. Protein: CSVDTSPYEQYF.

The V gene is TRBV6-6, the J gene TRBJ2-5; 7 bases agree with TRBD2. The ends lost 2 bases at V and 3 bases at J; junction bases unmatched: 3. The CDR3 is 14 residues long. From germline, CDR1 is MNHNY and CDR2 SVGAGI (reference sequence). CDR3 nucleotide sequence: TGTGCCAGCAGTTACGCCCGGGGGGAAGAGACCCAGTACTTC. Translated, it gives CASSYARGEETQYF.

The chain has TRBV7-8 and TRBJ1-1; D unclear. The CDR3 extends over 13 amino acids. Per the germline V gene, CDR1 is SGHVS and CDR2 is FQNEAQ. The V end was cut by 5 bases, the J end by 1 base, with 8 bases between. The CDR3 loop reads CASSRRWNTEAFF. In DNA form, the CDR3 reads TGTGCCAGCAGCCGACGGTGGAACACTGAAGCTTTCTTT. The variable domain in full, with the rest retrieved from reference TRBV7-8 and TRBJ1-1, is GAGVSQSPRYKVAKRGQDVALRCDPISGHVSLFWYQQALGQGPEFLTYFQNEAQLDKSGLPSDRFFAERPEGSVSTLKIQRTQQEDSAVYLCASSRRWNTEAFFGQGTRLTVV.